A single sample gave rise to the 31 T cell receptor beta chains below, sequenced in a study of blood T cell repertoires in COVID-19. Method: immunoSEQ multiplex PCR; TCRdb's copy keeps in-frame clones and lacks some. The sample lists 130,000 to 150,000 clones; 80% were seen once. Sequenced material: peripheral blood. The receptors come from a man aged 55 to 70 with active or convalescent COVID-19.

V gene TRBV11-2 combines with J gene TRBJ2-2; D remains ambiguous. V was trimmed by 4 bases and J by 4 bases, leaving 10 bases between them. The germline CDR1 and CDR2 sequences are SGHAT and FQNNGV. The CDR3 loop spans 14 amino acids. In nucleotides, the CDR3 is TGTGCCAGCAGCTCGACATTGCGCACCGGGGAGCTGTTTTTT. Translating it yields CASSSTLRTGELFF. Supplemented by reference TRBV11-2 and TRBJ2-2, the full variable domain reads EAGVAQSPRYKIIEKRQSVAFWCNPISGHATLYWYQQILGQGPKLLIQFQNNGVVDDSQLPKDRFSAERLKGVDSTLKIQPAKLEDSAVYLCASSSTLRTGELFFGEGSRLTVL.

This chain connects TRBV7-2 to TRBJ2-5, with D perhaps TRBD2 (5 bases). The germline V gene has CDR1 SGHTA and CDR2 FQGNSA. V was trimmed by 5 bases and J by 2 bases, leaving 15 bases between them. This CDR3 comprises 15 residues. CDR3 sequence (DNA): TGTGCCAGCAGCCATCCTGGGAGACCACAAGAGACCCAGTACTTC. It yields the protein CASSHPGRPQETQYF.

The chain couples TRBV7-6 to TRBJ1-1; TRBD1 is a possible D gene (6 bases). Germline V gene data show CDR1 as SGHVS and CDR2 as FNYEAQ. Trimming cost V 5 bases and J 0 bases, with 10 bases left between them. The CDR3 sequence is 14 residues long. CDR3 DNA sequence: TGTGCCAGCAGCAGGGGGGGCGTGAACACTGAAGCTTTCTTT. This sequence encodes CASSRGGVNTEAFF.

This rearrangement joins TRBV5-1 to TRBJ2-1, with 12 bases lining up with TRBD2. The CDR3 covers 17 residues. Trimming at V came to 3 bases and at J to 6 bases, leaving 10 bases not matched to a gene. Germline assignment: CDR1 SGHRS and CDR2 YFSETQ. CDR3 protein: CASSWTSGIRSRNEQFF. As DNA, the CDR3 is TGCGCCAGCAGCTGGACTAGCGGGATACGCTCCCGCAATGAGCAGTTCTTC.

This chain uses TRBV5-6 with TRBJ2-1, with 7 bases fitting TRBD2. This CDR3 is built from 17 residues. V was clipped by 1 base and J by 6 bases; unmatched bases: 13. Germline V gives CDR1 SGHDT, CDR2 YYEEEE. As DNA, the CDR3 is TGTGCCAGCAGCTTGTCCCCGGGACTAAAACCCTCCAATGAGCAGTTCTTC. Protein sequence: CASSLSPGLKPSNEQFF.

This clone was observed a single time. The V call is TRBV28, the J call TRBJ1-6, with D possibly being TRBD1 (6 bases). This CDR3 is built from 14 residues. Germline CDR1 MDHEN, CDR2 SYDVKM. V gave up 6 bases and J gave up 10 bases, with 16 bases separating them. CDR3 loop: CASSIAGVGSPLHF. The CDR3, as DNA: TGTGCCAGCAGCATCGCAGGGGTTGGGTCACCCCTCCACTTT.

The chain employs TRBV27 and TRBJ1-1; the D gene is possibly TRBD1 (6 bases). The CDR3 has 14 amino acids. Per germline, CDR1 MNHEY and CDR2 SMNVEV (reference sequence). Trimming left V 3 bases short and J 4 bases short, with 12 bases between. CDR3 amino acids: CASSFGTGRTEAFF. The CDR3 DNA follows: TGTGCCAGCAGTTTCGGCACAGGGCGCACTGAAGCTTTCTTT.

V and J are TRBV7-9 and TRBJ1-2; a weak D match, TRBD1 (5 bases). The V gene lost 3 bases and the J gene lost 3 bases, with 8 bases spanning the gap. This CDR3 is built from 13 residues. Germline CDR1 is SEHNR and CDR2 is FQNEAQ (reference sequence). Written as DNA, the CDR3 is TGTGCCAGCAGCTTTTGGGGGGACTATGGCTACACCTTC. Amino acid sequence: CASSFWGDYGYTF.

This sequence joins TRBV30 and TRBJ2-1; a weak D match, TRBD2 (5 bases). Germline V lookup: CDR1 GTSNPN, CDR2 SVGIG (reference sequence). The germline V and J ends were trimmed by 7 bases and 5 bases, with 15 bases remaining between them. The CDR3 loop spans 13 amino acids. CDR3 sequence (DNA): TGTGCCTCAAGAGATAGCGCACACAATGAGCAGTTCTTC. Translating it yields CASRDSAHNEQFF.

This chain uses TRBV7-2 with TRBJ2-7, with 9 bases that match TRBD2. Germline CDR1 and CDR2: SGHTA and FQGNSA. Trimming at V came to 2 bases and at J to 1 base, leaving 12 bases not matched to a gene. CDR3 size: 18 residues. Written as DNA, the CDR3 is TGTGCCAGCAGCTTAAGGGATAGCGGGAGATTCCAGTCCTACGAGCAGTACTTC. This encodes CASSLRDSGRFQSYEQYF. Filled out from reference TRBV7-2 and TRBJ2-7, the complete variable domain reads GAGVSQSPSNKVTEKGKDVELRCDPISGHTALYWYRQSLGQGLEFLIYFQGNSAPDKSGLPSDRFSAERTGGSVSTLTIQRTQQEDSAVYLCASSLRDSGRFQSYEQYFGPGTRLTVT.

This chain uses TRBV6-5 with TRBJ2-1; TRBD2 might be the D (6 bases). V was clipped by 5 bases and J by 4 bases, with 15 bases between them. The CDR3 has 15 residues. CDR1 is MNHEY, CDR2 SVGAGI, per germline. The CDR3 coding sequence is TGTGCCAGCAGTCCAGAGCGGGCACGATACAATGAGCAGTTCTTC. Protein sequence: CASSPERARYNEQFF.

The chain has TRBV9 and TRBJ2-7; the match to TRBD1 covers 10 bases. This CDR3 comprises 15 residues. The V gene's germline CDR1 is SGDLS and CDR2 YYNGEE. The ends lost 3 bases at V and 2 bases at J; junction bases unmatched: 5. The CDR3 sequence is CASSGGQGSPYEQYF. Here the CDR3 DNA reads TGTGCCAGCAGCGGGGGACAGGGGTCACCCTACGAGCAGTACTTC.

V and J are TRBV2 and TRBJ1-1, with D perhaps TRBD1 (5 bases). The CDR3 runs 13 residues. V was trimmed by 4 bases and J by 1 base, leaving 7 bases between them. Germline loops: CDR1 SNHLY, CDR2 FYNNEI. The CDR3 protein is CASSGGGNTEAFF. CDR3 in DNA: TGTGCCAGCAGTGGCGGGGGGAACACTGAAGCTTTCTTT.

This chain links TRBV3-1 (or the pseudogene TRBV3-2) with TRBJ2-7, with 10 positions matching TRBD2. Germline-derived CDR1 and CDR2 are LGHDT and YNNKEL (reference sequence). The CDR3 covers 17 residues. J lost 7 bases, V lost 1 base, and 13 bases had no gene match. The CDR3 sequence is CASSQVGSGRPKGEQYF. CDR3 nucleotide sequence: TGTGCCAGCAGCCAAGTCGGTAGCGGGAGGCCTAAAGGGGAGCAGTACTTC.

V usage is TRBV5-1 and J usage is TRBJ2-7; D is possibly TRBD1 (6 bases). Trimming cost V 4 bases and J 6 bases, with 17 bases left between them. CDR1 and CDR2 (germline): SGHRS, YFSETQ. The CDR3 consists of 14 residues. The CDR3, as DNA: TGCGCCAGCAGCCCCTCAGGGGCGCTCGGCGAGCAGTACTTC. It translates to CASSPSGALGEQYF.

This chain links TRBV7-3 with TRBJ2-1, with 11 bases identical to TRBD2. CDR3 length: 17 amino acids. V shed 4 bases and J 3 bases; nucleotides not matched to a gene: 8. The germline gives CDR1 SGHTA, CDR2 FQGTGA. DNA of the CDR3: TGTGCCAGCAGCTCAGGGACTAGCGGCAATCTCTACAATGAGCAGTTCTTC. Translated, it gives CASSSGTSGNLYNEQFF.

V is TRBV4-1 and J is TRBJ2-7; 15 nucleotides match TRBD2. The junction had 12 bases not matched to a gene; V was cut back by 4 bases and J by 2 bases. Germline V gives CDR1 MGHRA, CDR2 YSYEKL. The CDR3 is 19 residues long. The CDR3: CASSPLGGLAGGGAYEQYF. Here the CDR3 DNA reads TGCGCCAGCAGCCCCCTGGGGGGACTAGCGGGAGGTGGGGCCTACGAGCAGTACTTC.

Written as DNA, the CDR3 is TGTGCCAGCAGTCCTAGGGGGGGCACTGAAGCTTTCTTT. Its translation is CASSPRGGTEAFF. J is TRBJ1-1 and V is TRBV7-3; TRBD1 might be the D (6 bases). Germline values: CDR1 SGHTA, CDR2 FQGTGA. The CDR3 covers 13 residues. The V and J ends lost 6 bases and 4 bases respectively, with 12 bases between them.

The genes are TRBV19 and TRBJ1-1; D might be TRBD1 (5 bases). Germline CDR1 LNHDA, CDR2 SQIVND (reference sequence). The CDR3 is 15 amino acids. V was trimmed by 7 bases and J by 0 bases, leaving 15 bases between them. The DNA of the CDR3 is TGTGCCAGTACCTATCTCGACAGCCTGAACACTGAAGCTTTCTTT. This translates into CASTYLDSLNTEAFF.

The V call is TRBV6-2 or TRBV6-3, the J call TRBJ1-5, with a tentative D call TRBD1 (5 bases). The CDR3 extends over 19 amino acids. The V and J ends lost 2 bases and 0 bases respectively, with 20 bases between them. From germline, CDR1 is MNHEY and CDR2 SVGEGT. CDR3 amino acids: CASSYGNGAALHSNQPQHF. In DNA form, the CDR3 reads TGTGCCAGCAGTTACGGGAATGGGGCAGCCCTCCATAGCAATCAGCCCCAGCATTTT.

The chain has TRBV5-6 and TRBJ1-2, with 8 bases lining up with TRBD1. Germline-derived CDR1 and CDR2 are SGHDT and YYEEEE. The ends lost 4 bases at V and 4 bases at J; junction bases unmatched: 6. The CDR3 loop spans 14 amino acids. CDR3 residues: CASSGPGQVYGYTF. The CDR3 DNA reads as TGTGCCAGCAGCGGCCCGGGACAGGTCTATGGCTACACCTTC.

V usage is TRBV5-1 and J usage is TRBJ2-3, with TRBD2 matching over 12 bases. The V gene's germline CDR1 is SGHRS and CDR2 YFSETQ. Trimming cost V 4 bases and J 1 base; bases outside gene matches: 10. The CDR3 is 18 amino acids. The CDR3 nucleotides read TGCGCCAGCAGCCCGACTAGCGGGAGTTCAATAGGCACAGATACGCAGTATTTT. The encoded protein is CASSPTSGSSIGTDTQYF.

The rearrangement links TRBV7-2 to TRBJ1-2, with a possible D match to TRBD1 (6 bases). The length of the CDR3 is 17 residues. Looked up from germline, CDR1 is SGHTA and CDR2 is FQGNSA. V was pared by 5 bases and J by 0 bases, with 19 bases between. CDR3 protein: CASSPFLDRLANYGYTF. The CDR3 DNA reads as TGTGCCAGCAGCCCTTTCCTGGACAGATTAGCTAACTATGGCTACACCTTC.

The chain is built from TRBV11-2 and TRBJ2-3, with 11 bases aligning to TRBD2. CDR1 is SGHAT, CDR2 FQNNGV, per germline. Germline trimming cut 3 bases from V and 7 bases from J; bases unmatched to any gene: 6. The CDR3 totals 15 residues. The CDR3 DNA follows: TGTGCCAGCAGCTTCACGACTAGCGGGGATAATACGCAGTATTTT. Residues: CASSFTTSGDNTQYF. The variable domain in full, with the rest retrieved from reference TRBV11-2 and TRBJ2-3, is EAGVAQSPRYKIIEKRQSVAFWCNPISGHATLYWYQQILGQGPKLLIQFQNNGVVDDSQLPKDRFSAERLKGVDSTLKIQPAKLEDSAVYLCASSFTTSGDNTQYFGPGTRLTVL.

The chain carries TRBV5-8 and TRBJ2-3, with D possibly TRBD1 on 5 matching bases. The V and J ends lost 0 bases and 0 bases respectively, with 8 bases between them. Looked up from germline, CDR1 is SGHTS and CDR2 is YDEGEE. The CDR3 consists of 15 residues. The CDR3 spells CASSLAHRSTDTQYF. The CDR3 DNA is TGTGCCAGCAGCTTGGCTCACAGGAGCACAGATACGCAGTATTTT.

The chain combines TRBV18 with TRBJ2-7, with 8 positions matching TRBD1. CDR3 length: 13 amino acids. V lost 3 bases and J lost 5; bases outside the gene matches: 3. Germline-derived CDR1 and CDR2 are KGHSH and LQKENI. CDR3 DNA sequence: TGTGCCAGCTCACCGGACAGGGTAGACGAGCAGTACTTC. It codes for CASSPDRVDEQYF.

The J gene is TRBJ2-7, the V gene TRBV28; D not certain. Germline V lookup: CDR1 MDHEN, CDR2 SYDVKM. This CDR3 is 13 amino acids long. V was pared by 5 bases and J by 6 bases, with 14 bases between. CDR3 sequence (DNA): TGTGCCAGCAGTCCCCTGGGTCTAGTCGAGCAGTACTTC. Translation: CASSPLGLVEQYF.

J is TRBJ2-3 and V is TRBV2; D uncertain. CDR3 length: 15 residues. The germline CDR1 and CDR2 sequences are SNHLY and FYNNEI. With 6 bases removed from V and 9 bases from J, the gap between germline ends came to 22 bases. In DNA form, the CDR3 reads TGTGCCAGCAGCACCATCTATACAGCTCAAGGAACGCAGTATTTT. Its translation: CASSTIYTAQGTQYF.

J is TRBJ2-3 and V is TRBV7-2; 7 bases match TRBD1. This CDR3 contains 17 residues. Losses at the gene ends were 5 bases for V and 3 bases for J; bases not matched to a gene: 14. Germline CDR1 reads SGHTA; CDR2 reads FQGNSA. CDR3 in amino acids: CASSHTRGRGWTDTQYF. The CDR3 coding sequence is TGTGCCAGCAGCCACACGAGGGGGCGCGGATGGACAGATACGCAGTATTTT.

The chain uses TRBV29-1 and TRBJ1-5, with D possibly being TRBD1 (5 bases). The germline gives CDR1 SQVTM, CDR2 ANQGSEA. The CDR3 covers 13 residues. With 7 bases removed from V and 2 bases from J, the gap between germline ends came to 12 bases. The chain's CDR3 is CSAGEGGNQPQHF. The DNA for the CDR3 is TGCAGCGCGGGGGAGGGAGGCAATCAGCCCCAGCATTTT.

As regards this clone: Other DNA variants within this sample encode the same CDR3. The chain uses TRBV28 and TRBJ2-2, with TRBD2 identical over 7 bases. J was trimmed by 2 bases and V by 3 bases; bases with no gene match: 3. Germline V gene data show CDR1 as MDHEN and CDR2 as SYDVKM. The CDR3 is made up of 15 amino acids. CDR3 amino acids: CASSLGLFNTGELFF. DNA of the CDR3: TGTGCCAGCAGTTTGGGACTATTTAACACCGGGGAGCTGTTTTTT.